This T cell receptor (beta chain) appears in the sequencing data of a study of CD8 T cells in Susac syndrome. General study points: The study's TCR sequencing and HLA analysis covered a relatively small number of individuals, and the study acknowledged this.

Random hexamers were used to reverse transcribe about 0.45 to 1 ug of RNA. Multiplex immunoSEQ PCR targeted 54 Vbeta and 13 Jbeta TCR beta segments. TCRdb re-called the immunoSEQ multiplex PCR reads through MiXCR, storing one row per CDR3 protein. The repertoire holds 120,000 or so distinct CDR3 sequences, with around 94% as singletons. In regard to this clonotype: Its antigen is undetermined.

Germline values: CDR1 DFQATT, CDR2 SNEGSKA (reference sequence). The CDR3 has 14 residues. The V and J ends lost 4 bases and 3 bases respectively, with 13 bases between them. This sequence was found in a human donor in good health. The chain is built from TRBV20-1 and TRBJ1-3; a possible D gene is TRBD1 (6 bases). What was sequenced was CD4+ T cells from PBMCs. CDR3 loop: CSATQDSVGNTIYF. CDR3 DNA: TGCAGTGCTACCCAGGACAGCGTTGGAAACACCATATATTTT.